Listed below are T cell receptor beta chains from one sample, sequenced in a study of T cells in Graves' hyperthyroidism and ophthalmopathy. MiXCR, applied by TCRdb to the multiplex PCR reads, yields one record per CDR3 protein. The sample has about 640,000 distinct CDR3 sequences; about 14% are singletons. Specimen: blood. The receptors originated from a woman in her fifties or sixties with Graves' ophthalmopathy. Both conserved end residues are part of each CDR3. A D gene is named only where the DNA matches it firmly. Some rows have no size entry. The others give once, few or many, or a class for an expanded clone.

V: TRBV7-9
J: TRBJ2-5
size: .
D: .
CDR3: CASSFLGLKTQYF
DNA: TGTGCCAGCAGCTTTCTGGGTTTGAAGACCCAGTACTTC

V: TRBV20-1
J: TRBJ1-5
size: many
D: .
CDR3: CSARQTDSNQPQHF
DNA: TGCAGTGCTAGACAGACGGATAGCAATCAGCCCCAGCATTTT

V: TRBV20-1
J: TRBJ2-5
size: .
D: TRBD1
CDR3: CSGRDRVGRETQYF
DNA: TGCAGTGGTAGGGACAGGGTGGGAAGGGAGACCCAGTACTTC

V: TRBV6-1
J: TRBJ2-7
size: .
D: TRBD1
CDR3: CASSRDRRFEQYF
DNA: TGTGCCAGCAGCCGGGACAGGAGATTCGAGCAGTACTTC

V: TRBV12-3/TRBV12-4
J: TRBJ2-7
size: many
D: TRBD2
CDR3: CASSPGTSQVYEQYF
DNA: TGTGCCAGCAGTCCAGGGACTAGTCAGGTATACGAGCAGTACTTC

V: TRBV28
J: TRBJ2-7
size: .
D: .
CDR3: CASSPAGETYEQYF
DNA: TGTGCCAGCAGCCCAGCGGGCGAGACCTACGAGCAGTACTTC

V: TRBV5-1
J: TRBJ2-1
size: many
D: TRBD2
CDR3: CASSPGLADYNEQFF
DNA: TGCGCCAGCAGCCCGGGACTAGCGGACTACAATGAGCAGTTCTTC

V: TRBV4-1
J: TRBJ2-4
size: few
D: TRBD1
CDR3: CAIKGQVHKNIQYF
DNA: TGCGCCATCAAGGGACAGGTTCACAAAAACATTCAGTACTTC

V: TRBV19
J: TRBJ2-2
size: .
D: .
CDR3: CASSISVNTGELFF
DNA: TGTGCCAGTAGTATTTCGGTGAACACCGGGGAGCTGTTTTTT

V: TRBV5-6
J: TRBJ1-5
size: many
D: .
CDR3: CASSLEGGAQPQHF
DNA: TGTGCCAGCAGCTTGGAAGGGGGGGCTCAGCCCCAGCATTTT

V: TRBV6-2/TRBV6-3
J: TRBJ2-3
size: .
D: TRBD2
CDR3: CASRRLAGFVTDTQYF
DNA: TGTGCCAGCAGGCGACTAGCGGGTTTTGTCACAGATACGCAGTATTTT

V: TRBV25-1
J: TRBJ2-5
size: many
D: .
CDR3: CASSELTLGEQETQYF
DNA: TGTGCCAGCAGTGAGTTAACACTTGGAGAACAAGAGACCCAGTACTTC

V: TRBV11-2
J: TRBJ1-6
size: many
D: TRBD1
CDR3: CASSTPGQGSPLHF
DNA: TGTGCCAGCAGCACTCCGGGACAGGGTTCACCCCTCCACTTT

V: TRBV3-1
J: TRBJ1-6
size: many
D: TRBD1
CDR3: CASSLRGQGRSSYNSPLHF
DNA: TGTGCCAGCAGCTTAAGGGGACAGGGACGGAGCTCCTATAATTCACCCCTCCACTTT

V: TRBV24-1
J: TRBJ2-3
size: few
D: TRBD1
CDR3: CATGKGGQGFGDTQYF
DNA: TGTGCCACCGGGAAGGGGGGACAGGGCTTTGGAGATACGCAGTATTTT

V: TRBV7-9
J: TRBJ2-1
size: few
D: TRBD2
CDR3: CASSQRTSGVSYNEQFF
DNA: TGTGCCAGCAGCCAAAGGACTAGCGGAGTTTCCTACAATGAGCAGTTCTTC

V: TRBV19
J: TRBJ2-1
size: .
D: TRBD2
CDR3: CASRPMAGGLLEQFF
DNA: TGTGCCAGTAGGCCAATGGCGGGAGGGCTACTTGAGCAGTTCTTC

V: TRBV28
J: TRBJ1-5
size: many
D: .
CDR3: CASAAGNSNQPQHF
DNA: TGTGCCAGCGCGGCGGGTAATAGCAATCAGCCCCAGCATTTT

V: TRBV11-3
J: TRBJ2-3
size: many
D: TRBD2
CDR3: CASMTSGNTDTQYF
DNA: TGTGCCAGCATGACTAGCGGTAACACAGATACGCAGTATTTT

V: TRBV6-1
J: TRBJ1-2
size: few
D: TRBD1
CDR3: CASSRTPGQLYGYTF
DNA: TGTGCCAGCAGTCGAACCCCGGGACAGCTCTATGGCTACACCTTC

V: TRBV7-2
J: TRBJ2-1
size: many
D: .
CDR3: CASSFLPAGQVNNEQFF
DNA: TGTGCCAGCAGCTTCTTACCAGCGGGACAGGTTAACAATGAGCAGTTCTTC

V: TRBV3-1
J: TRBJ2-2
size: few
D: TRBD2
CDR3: CASSRGLAGVTGELFF
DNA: TGTGCCAGCAGCCGTGGACTAGCGGGAGTAACTGGGGAGCTGTTTTTT